The 19 T cell receptor beta chains in this list originate from one sample, sequenced in a study of human T cells and chemical hapten exposure. Time point reported: pre-sensitization, week 0. Noted treatment: therapeutic diphenylcyclopropenone sensitization with weekly scalp DPC. MiXCR, applied by TCRdb to the RACE reads, yields one record per CDR3 protein. The table has some 51,000 distinct CDR3 sequences, 8.5% to 10% seen once. This sample comprised whole blood, obtained in connection with sensitization to the hapten diphenylcyclopropenone (DPC). The receptors derive from a woman aged 40 to 50 with alopecia areata. Some clones in this sample may be carry-over from other donors' samples.

V gene TRBV13 combines with J gene TRBJ1-2; D unclear. The CDR3 is 12 amino acids. The germline CDR1 and CDR2 sequences are PRHDT and FYEKMQ (reference sequence). Trimming took 5 bases from V and 5 from J, leaving 9 bases between them. CDR3 DNA sequence: TGTGCCAGCAGCCGGGATCGGTATGGCTACACCTTC. Translating it yields CASSRDRYGYTF.

V gene TRBV3-1 combines with J gene TRBJ1-4; 7 positions agree with TRBD1. Germline V gene sequence: CDR1 LGHDT, CDR2 YNNKEL (reference sequence). V trimming: 4 bases; J trimming: 7 bases; junction bases outside the gene matches: 6. The CDR3 extends over 14 amino acids. This CDR3 reads CASSRGTEAEKLFF. The CDR3 DNA sequence: TGTGCCAGCAGCCGCGGGACAGAGGCTGAAAAACTGTTTTTT.

This clonotype was seen many times. The gene calls are TRBV6-4 and TRBJ2-5; 8 positions agree with TRBD2. J was trimmed by 5 bases and V by 0 bases; bases with no gene match: 8. Germline V CDR1 and CDR2: MRHNA, SNTAGT. This CDR3 is 16 amino acids long. In DNA form, the CDR3 reads TGTGCCAGCAGTGACTCGGCGGCGGGGGGTTCGGAGACCCAGTACTTC. Residues: CASSDSAAGGSETQYF.

In this sample, this clonotype turned up many times. The J gene is TRBJ1-6, the V gene TRBV7-3, with no clear D. The CDR3 contains 14 residues. The V gene lost 5 bases and the J gene lost 14 bases, with 19 bases spanning the gap. In germline, CDR1 is SGHTA, CDR2 FQGTGA. The CDR3: CASSPARESSTLHF. In DNA form, the CDR3 reads TGTGCCAGCAGCCCCGCCCGGGAGTCGTCGACCCTCCACTTT.

In its sample, this clonotype was seen many times. The CDR3 is CASSSDPTSGARNEQFF. In nucleotides, the CDR3 is TGCGCCAGCAGCTCGGATCCGACTAGCGGTGCCCGCAATGAGCAGTTCTTC. V usage is TRBV5-1 and J usage is TRBJ2-1; 9 bases match TRBD2. Germline CDR1 is SGHRS and CDR2 is YFSETQ. V lost 3 bases and J lost 6; bases outside the gene matches: 13. This CDR3 is built from 17 residues.

This clonotype has a count of ten or more. The chain uses TRBV5-8 and TRBJ2-7, with 9 bases matching TRBD1. J was trimmed by 5 bases and V by 2 bases; bases with no gene match: 8. Germline loops: CDR1 SGHTS, CDR2 YDEGEE. There are 15 residues in the CDR3. The CDR3 DNA reads as TGTGCCAGCAGCTTACCAAACAGGGGGCAGGACGAGCAGTACTTC. Its protein product is CASSLPNRGQDEQYF.

This clonotype was seen at least ten times. The chain recombines TRBV11-2 with TRBJ1-1; D gene uncertain. V lost 1 base and J 6 bases, leaving 9 bases between the germline ends. This CDR3 has 13 residues. Germline V gives CDR1 SGHAT, CDR2 FQNNGV. The CDR3 region has the DNA TGTGCCAGCAGCTTAGCGGAGAGCCCTGAAGCTTTCTTT. Its protein product is CASSLAESPEAFF. Complete variable domain (other parts from reference TRBV11-2 and TRBJ1-1): EAGVAQSPRYKIIEKRQSVAFWCNPISGHATLYWYQQILGQGPKLLIQFQNNGVVDDSQLPKDRFSAERLKGVDSTLKIQPAKLEDSAVYLCASSLAESPEAFFGQGTRLTVV.

This clonotype was detected ten times or more. This chain connects TRBV21-1 to TRBJ2-5; the D call in the table, TRBD1, was not verified against the DNA. TRBV21-1 is classified as a pseudogene. This CDR3 comprises 17 residues. The CDR3 sequence: CASSKKEADRVQETQYF. CDR3 sequence (DNA): TGTGCCAGCAGCAAAAAGGAGGCGGACAGAGTCCAAGAGACCCAGTACTTC.

This clonotype came up a few times. The CDR3 loop is CASSSLSLGPYEQYF. CDR3 nucleotide sequence: TGTGCCAGCAGTTCATTATCACTTGGTCCCTACGAGCAGTACTTC. V usage is TRBV12-3 or TRBV12-4 and J usage is TRBJ2-7; unclear D gene. The ends were cut back, 4 bases at V and 2 bases at J, with 15 bases in the middle. The length of the CDR3 is 15 residues.

The chain is built from TRBV20-1 and TRBJ2-5; D may be TRBD1 (5 bases). V lost 3 bases, J lost 1 base, and 9 bases lay in between. The CDR3 is 13 amino acids. The germline V gene has CDR1 DFQATT and CDR2 SNEGSKA (reference sequence). The CDR3 DNA reads as TGCAGTGCTAGTCGACAGTTCCAAGAGACCCAGTACTTC. The encoded protein is CSASRQFQETQYF.

This clonotype was recorded many times. The chain couples TRBV20-1 to TRBJ1-2; TRBD1 agrees at 9 bases. The CDR3 length is 13 residues. Per germline, CDR1 DFQATT and CDR2 SNEGSKA (reference sequence). The V and J ends lost 7 bases and 6 bases, in that order; junction bases with no gene match: 9. The DNA of the CDR3 is TGCAGTGTTGAAACCGGGACAGGGCATGGCTACACCTTC. This gives the protein CSVETGTGHGYTF.

V usage is TRBV3-1 and J usage is TRBJ2-5; D call uncertain. The CDR3 runs 14 residues. V lost 3 bases and J 2 bases, leaving 10 bases between the germline ends. CDR1 is LGHDT and CDR2 is YNNKEL in the germline V gene (reference sequence). As DNA, the CDR3 is TGTGCCAGCAGCCAGGTCTCATTACAAGAGACCCAGTACTTC. This sequence encodes CASSQVSLQETQYF.

Ten or more counts support this clonotype. V usage is TRBV12-3 or TRBV12-4 and J usage is TRBJ2-7; D is ambiguous. This CDR3 is built from 13 residues. Trimming removed 6 bases from V and 5 bases from J, with 14 bases in between. CDR3 in DNA: TGTGCCAGCAGCCTCAGCCGCGCCGACGAGCAGTACTTC. Protein: CASSLSRADEQYF.

In its sample, this clonotype was seen many times. DNA of the CDR3: TGTGCCAGCAGCGCCGACCATAATTCACCCCTCCACTTT. This sequence encodes CASSADHNSPLHF. V and J are TRBV2 and TRBJ1-6, with D hard to call. The CDR3 totals 13 residues. Germline CDR1 is SNHLY and CDR2 is FYNNEI. Trimming removed 6 bases from V and 5 bases from J, with 8 bases in between.

This clonotype was seen repeatedly, ten times or more. The chain carries TRBV30 and TRBJ1-2, with D hard to call. Germline lookup yields CDR1 GTSNPN and CDR2 SVGIG (reference sequence). There are 12 residues in the CDR3. V lost 2 bases and J 3 bases, leaving 7 bases between the germline ends. The CDR3 nucleotides are TGTGCCTGGAGTCTCACAGACTATGGCTACACCTTC. The encoded protein is CAWSLTDYGYTF.

This clonotype was picked up a small number of times. V is TRBV7-8 and J is TRBJ2-7; 8 nucleotides align to TRBD2. Germline V gives CDR1 SGHVS, CDR2 FQNEAQ. The CDR3 is made up of 19 amino acids. The trim removed 4 bases at V and 0 bases at J, leaving 17 bases unmatched. The CDR3 sequence: CASSSSGPYSAGGSYEQYF. The CDR3 DNA sequence: TGTGCCAGCAGCTCTTCCGGGCCTTACTCGGCGGGGGGCTCCTACGAGCAGTACTTC.

This clonotype was observed a few times. CDR3 sequence: CASRQSRGADSPLHF. As DNA, the CDR3 is TGTGCCAGCCGTCAAAGCCGGGGGGCCGATTCACCCCTCCACTTT. The V gene is TRBV12-3 or TRBV12-4, the J gene TRBJ1-6; D may be TRBD1 (6 bases). The CDR3 is 15 amino acids. V lost 8 bases, J lost 8 bases, and 19 bases lay in between.

This chain connects TRBV7-2 to TRBJ1-3; TRBD1 might be the D (5 bases). The CDR3 is made up of 15 amino acids. V was cut by 6 bases and J by 1 base, with 13 bases left in between. The V gene's germline CDR1 is SGHTA and CDR2 FQGNSA. CDR3 DNA sequence: TGTGCCAGCAGGCACCCCGGGGCTTCTGGAAACACCATATATTTT. Translated, it gives CASRHPGASGNTIYF.

There are many counts of this clonotype. The V call is TRBV24-1, the J call TRBJ2-1; the D gene is possibly TRBD2 (6 bases). The CDR3 has 12 amino acids. Trimming cost V 5 bases and J 8 bases, with 9 bases left between them. Germline assignment: CDR1 KGHDR and CDR2 SFDVKD. The CDR3 coding sequence is TGTGCCACCAGTGTCTGGGGGGATGAGCAGTTCTTC. Protein: CATSVWGDEQFF.